A single sample gave rise to the 15 T cell receptor beta chains below, sequenced in a study of blood T cells in healthy people across ages. For the second PCR, which ran for about 7 to 11 cycles, a sample-barcoded 5' primer and a J-beta primer mix were used. Via MiXCR, TCRdb re-called the 5' RACE reads, giving one row per CDR3 protein. This sample yields nearly 800,000 distinct CDR3 sequences, of which 20% to 25% are seen a single time; more than 3% belongs to the top ten. The same sample was also studied in work on T cells of mothers and their children.

The sequenced sample was blood. Receptor source: a boy younger than 18 in good health.

CDR3: CASSLTGLPSYEQYF. CDR3 DNA sequence: TGCGCCAGCAGCCTGACAGGGCTACCTTCCTACGAGCAGTACTTC. The chain employs TRBV5-1 and TRBJ2-5, with 7 positions matching TRBD1. The end of the DNA aligns better with TRBJ2-7, so the J call may be wrong. CDR1 and CDR2 from the germline V gene are SGHRS and YFSETQ. The CDR3 has 15 amino acids.

This clonotype was seen only a few times. The genes are TRBV20-1 and TRBJ2-5; D may match TRBD1 or TRBD2 (5 bases each). Near its end, the DNA agrees better with TRBJ2-1, so the J call may be wrong. CDR3 size: 15 residues. Germline loops: CDR1 DFQATT, CDR2 SNEGSKA (reference sequence). The CDR3 loop is CSASYWDRSGNEQFF. The CDR3 DNA reads TGCAGTGCTAGTTACTGGGACCGTTCGGGGAATGAGCAGTTCTTC.

This clonotype was observed at least ten times. The rearrangement links TRBV10-3 to TRBJ1-1; possibly TRBD1 for D (5 bases). CDR3 length: 15 residues. Germline V gives CDR1 ENHRY, CDR2 SYGVKD. V lost 6 bases and J 1 base, leaving 15 bases between the germline ends. CDR3 in amino acids: CAISPTGRTNTEAFF. For the CDR3, the DNA is TGTGCCATCAGCCCTACGGGACGGACGAACACTGAAGCTTTCTTT.

The rearrangement uses TRBV14 and TRBJ1-2; D gene ambiguous. Deletions cut 0 bases from V and 1 base from J, with 12 bases between. Germline V gene data show CDR1 as SGHDN and CDR2 as FVKESK. The CDR3 is 16 residues long. The CDR3 region is CASSQDAMTFNYGYTF. The CDR3 DNA reads as TGTGCCAGCAGCCAAGATGCTATGACGTTTAACTATGGCTACACCTTC.

This clonotype was seen a few times. V and J are TRBV12-3 or TRBV12-4 and TRBJ1-1; D is perhaps TRBD1 (6 bases). The CDR3 spans 15 residues. V dropped 4 bases and J dropped 5 bases, with 17 bases sitting between them. CDR3 sequence: CASSSPPGAHTEAFF. Here the CDR3 DNA reads TGTGCCAGCAGTTCCCCCCCAGGGGCGCATACTGAAGCTTTCTTT.

In this sample, this clonotype turned up a few times. The J gene is TRBJ2-6, the V gene TRBV7-3; no firm D call. Trimming shortened V by 5 bases and J by 4 bases, and 15 bases separated the two germline ends. CDR3 length: 16 residues. CDR1 and CDR2 (germline): SGHTA, FQGTGA. The CDR3 loop is CASSLIGSLGANVLTF. The CDR3 DNA sequence: TGTGCCAGCAGCCTGATCGGGTCTCTGGGGGCCAACGTCCTGACTTTC.

The V and J genes are TRBV7-2 and TRBJ2-2; 11 positions match TRBD1. The CDR3 has 16 residues. Germline V gene data show CDR1 as SGHTA and CDR2 as FQGNSA. V shed 1 base, J shed 6 bases, and the junction held 4 bases outside the gene matches. The CDR3 here is CASSLVRTGGPGELFF. In nucleotides, the CDR3 is TGTGCCAGCAGCTTAGTGAGGACAGGGGGCCCCGGGGAGCTGTTTTTT.

This clonotype was detected only a few times. V gene TRBV28 combines with J gene TRBJ2-5; 11 bases line up with TRBD2. V gave up 8 bases and J gave up 3 bases; unmatched junction bases: 8. Germline loops: CDR1 MDHEN, CDR2 SYDVKM. This CDR3 has 15 amino acids. CDR3: CASRPSGGWEETQYF. The CDR3 nucleotides read TGTGCCAGCCGTCCTAGCGGGGGGTGGGAAGAGACCCAGTACTTC.

This clonotype was counted once. The chain uses TRBV12-3 or TRBV12-4 and TRBJ1-1; unclear D gene. With 3 bases removed from V and 0 bases from J, the gap between germline ends came to 11 bases. The CDR3 has 15 amino acids. The CDR3 sequence is CASSLRTLMNTEAFF. CDR3 nucleotide sequence: TGTGCCAGCAGTTTGAGGACCTTAATGAACACTGAAGCTTTCTTT.

This clonotype was seen more than once but under ten times. This chain connects TRBV4-3 to TRBJ2-3; the match to TRBD2 covers 12 bases. V was clipped by 1 base and J by 5 bases; unmatched bases: 4. Germline loops: CDR1 LGHNA, CDR2 YSLEER. The CDR3 loop spans 16 amino acids. The CDR3 here is CASSQGLAGELDTQYF. The CDR3 DNA reads TGCGCCAGCAGCCAAGGACTAGCGGGAGAGTTAGATACGCAGTATTTT.

This clonotype has a handful of counts. The chain combines TRBV7-9 with TRBJ2-2; 7 bases fit TRBD1. CDR1 and CDR2 (germline): SEHNR, FQNEAQ (reference sequence). This CDR3 is 19 amino acids long. V lost 3 bases to trimming and J lost 0 bases; unmatched junction nucleotides: 13. CDR3: CASSLLIQRQGPNTGELFF. The CDR3 coding sequence is TGTGCCAGCAGCTTGTTAATCCAAAGACAGGGACCGAACACCGGGGAGCTGTTTTTT. The full variable domain, in which reference TRBV7-9 and TRBJ2-2 provide the parts outside the CDR3, is DTGVSQNPRHKITKRGQNVTFRCDPISEHNRLYWYRQTLGQGPEFLTYFQNEAQLEKSRLLSDRFSAERPKGSFSTLEIQRTEQGDSAMYLCASSLLIQRQGPNTGELFFGEGSRLTVL.

The DNA for the CDR3 is TGTGCCAGCAGTGACATAGTCGGTCCTAGCAATCAGCCCCAGCATTTT. Its translation: CASSDIVGPSNQPQHF. V gene TRBV6-4 combines with J gene TRBJ1-5; D ambiguous. V lost 2 bases to trimming and J lost 0 bases, with 11 bases between them. The germline CDR1 and CDR2 sequences are MRHNA and SNTAGT. The CDR3 has 16 amino acids.

The V gene is TRBV6-5, the J gene TRBJ2-7; D possibly matches TRBD1 or TRBD2 (5 bases each). The germline CDR1 and CDR2 sequences are MNHEY and SVGAGI. The length of the CDR3 is 16 residues. V was cut by 4 bases and J by 5 bases, with 21 bases left in between. CDR3 nucleotide sequence: TGTGCCAGCAGTTCCCCTAAGCGTGGGGGTCTCGACGAGCAGTACTTC. Protein product: CASSSPKRGGLDEQYF.

This clonotype was detected only a few times. The rearrangement joins TRBV28 to TRBJ1-1, with D unresolved. The CDR3 extends over 14 amino acids. Per the germline V gene, CDR1 is MDHEN and CDR2 is SYDVKM. V dropped 8 bases and J dropped 3 bases, with 16 bases sitting between them. The CDR3 loop reads CASYLLGGYTEAFF. CDR3 nucleotide sequence: TGTGCCAGCTATCTTTTAGGCGGGTACACTGAAGCTTTCTTT.

CDR3: CASSEWQFYEQYF. The DNA of the CDR3 is TGTGCCAGCAGTGAGTGGCAGTTCTACGAGCAGTACTTC. V gene TRBV2 combines with J gene TRBJ2-7; D gene unclear. Germline V gives CDR1 SNHLY, CDR2 FYNNEI. V lost 3 bases to trimming and J lost 3 bases, with 9 bases between them. CDR3 size: 13 residues.